These T cell receptor beta chains were read from a single sample in a study of shared clonotypes between healthy human individuals. Profiling relied on immunoSEQ multiplex PCR, and the TCRdb table lists in-frame clones only, not all of them. The sample has around 2.1 million clones, roughly 91% seen once. The sample comprised naive CD8+ T cells from PBMCs. These receptors were obtained from a man between 18 and 35 years old in good health. Some clones in this sample may be carry-over from other donors' samples. The CDR3 runs from the conserved cysteine through the conserved F or W. The order of the fields is J gene, V gene, clone size, D gene, CDR3 DNA, CDR3 protein. The D gene is left open where the match is weak. The size entry is marked missing in some rows and otherwise reads once, few, many or a size class.

j_gene: TRBJ1-2; v_gene: TRBV5-1; abundance: .; d_gene: TRBD1; CDR3nt: TGCGCCAGCAGCTGGACAGGGGGCGCGAATGGCTACACCTTC; CDR3aa: CASSWTGGANGYTF
j_gene: TRBJ1-2; v_gene: TRBV28; abundance: .; d_gene: TRBD1; CDR3nt: TGTGCCAGCAGTCAGGACAGGGCCCACTATGGCTACACCTTC; CDR3aa: CASSQDRAHYGYTF
j_gene: TRBJ2-1; v_gene: TRBV7-9; abundance: .; d_gene: TRBD2; CDR3nt: TGTGCCAGCAGCCTCCCCGTGGCGGGGGGCCTGGTCGATGAGCAGTTCTTC; CDR3aa: CASSLPVAGGLVDEQFF
j_gene: TRBJ2-7; v_gene: TRBV15; abundance: .; d_gene: TRBD1; CDR3nt: TGTGCCACCAGCATCGACAGGGGGGTCAGCGAGGACGAGCAGTACTTC; CDR3aa: CATSIDRGVSEDEQYF
j_gene: TRBJ2-7; v_gene: TRBV9; abundance: .; d_gene: .; CDR3nt: TGTGCCAGCAGCGCCGGTAAGGAACCGCCCTACGAGCAGTACTTC; CDR3aa: CASSAGKEPPYEQYF
j_gene: TRBJ1-1; v_gene: TRBV18; abundance: .; d_gene: .; CDR3nt: TGTGCCAGCTCACCACCGTCGGTGGGGAGGACACAGAACACTGAAGCTTTCTTT; CDR3aa: CASSPPSVGRTQNTEAFF
j_gene: TRBJ2-7; v_gene: TRBV11-2; abundance: .; d_gene: .; CDR3nt: TGTGCCAGCAGCTTAGGACCGCGGGAGCAGTACTTC; CDR3aa: CASSLGPREQYF
j_gene: TRBJ2-5; v_gene: TRBV28; abundance: .; d_gene: TRBD2; CDR3nt: TGTGCCAGCAGTTATGCGGGAGCTGAAGAGACCCAGTACTTC; CDR3aa: CASSYAGAEETQYF
j_gene: TRBJ1-5; v_gene: TRBV10-3; abundance: .; d_gene: .; CDR3nt: TGTGCCGCCCAGATGGGGAGCAATCAGCCCCAGCATTTT; CDR3aa: CAAQMGSNQPQHF
j_gene: TRBJ2-7; v_gene: TRBV2; abundance: .; d_gene: TRBD1; CDR3nt: TGTGCCAGCAGTGAAGGGACAGGGGGCGCCTTAGTATCCTACGAGCAGTACTTC; CDR3aa: CASSEGTGGALVSYEQYF
j_gene: TRBJ2-5; v_gene: TRBV5-6; abundance: few; d_gene: TRBD2; CDR3nt: TGTGCCAGCAGTTCTCTTTCTAGCGGGAGGGCCGGGGAGACCCAGTACTTC; CDR3aa: CASSSLSSGRAGETQYF
j_gene: TRBJ2-1; v_gene: TRBV7-9; abundance: .; d_gene: TRBD2; CDR3nt: TGTGCCAGCAGCTCTCTATTAGCGGGGCGCTCCTACAATGAGCAGTTCTTC; CDR3aa: CASSSLLAGRSYNEQFF
j_gene: TRBJ1-5; v_gene: TRBV7-9; abundance: once; d_gene: .; CDR3nt: TGTGCCAGCAGCGACAGTACGGGGAATCAGCCCCAGCATTTT; CDR3aa: CASSDSTGNQPQHF
j_gene: TRBJ1-5; v_gene: TRBV19; abundance: .; d_gene: .; CDR3nt: TGTGCCAGTAGTATAGCAATTGCGGGGGGACAGCCCCAGCATTTT; CDR3aa: CASSIAIAGGQPQHF
j_gene: TRBJ1-1; v_gene: TRBV28; abundance: .; d_gene: .; CDR3nt: TGTGCCAGCAGTTTGTCCCTAGAACGGAACACTGAAGCTTTCTTT; CDR3aa: CASSLSLERNTEAFF
j_gene: TRBJ2-7; v_gene: TRBV29-1; abundance: .; d_gene: .; CDR3nt: TGCAGCGTTGAAACCCGGACAGAGATCTACGAGCAGTACTTC; CDR3aa: CSVETRTEIYEQYF
j_gene: TRBJ1-1; v_gene: TRBV5-1; abundance: .; d_gene: .; CDR3nt: TGCGCCAGCAGCCTCGTAGGTTCTTACGCTGAAGCTTTCTTT; CDR3aa: CASSLVGSYAEAFF
j_gene: TRBJ2-5; v_gene: TRBV29-1; abundance: .; d_gene: TRBD2; CDR3nt: TGCAGCGTCGCAGGACTAGCGGGAGGGTACCAAGAGACCCAGTACTTC; CDR3aa: CSVAGLAGGYQETQYF
j_gene: TRBJ1-2; v_gene: TRBV29-1; abundance: .; d_gene: .; CDR3nt: TGCAGCGGATCAGACAGTGGACCCTTC; CDR3aa: CSGSDSGPF
j_gene: TRBJ2-3; v_gene: TRBV7-4; abundance: once; d_gene: .; CDR3nt: TGTGCCAGCAGACCCTCTAGCGACGATACGCAGTATTTT; CDR3aa: CASRPSSDDTQYF
j_gene: TRBJ2-1; v_gene: TRBV18; abundance: .; d_gene: .; CDR3nt: TGTGCCAGCTCACTAATAGCCGCTAGCTCCTACAATGAGCAGTTCTTC; CDR3aa: CASSLIAASSYNEQFF
j_gene: TRBJ2-3; v_gene: TRBV19; abundance: .; d_gene: .; CDR3nt: TGTGCCAGTAGTACACCGGGAAGACCTAGCACAGATACGCAGTATTTT; CDR3aa: CASSTPGRPSTDTQYF
j_gene: TRBJ2-3; v_gene: TRBV6-1; abundance: .; d_gene: TRBD2; CDR3nt: TGTGCCAGCAGTGTGGCGGGGACTAGCGGACCCACAGATACGCAGTATTTT; CDR3aa: CASSVAGTSGPTDTQYF
j_gene: TRBJ2-1; v_gene: TRBV6-1; abundance: .; d_gene: .; CDR3nt: TGTGCCAGCAGTGATGGGGCGGCTACCTACAATGAGCAGTTCTTC; CDR3aa: CASSDGAATYNEQFF
j_gene: TRBJ2-1; v_gene: TRBV29-1; abundance: .; d_gene: TRBD1; CDR3nt: TGCAGCGTTATACCTTGGACAGGCAATGAGCAGTTCTTC; CDR3aa: CSVIPWTGNEQFF
j_gene: TRBJ2-5; v_gene: TRBV13; abundance: .; d_gene: TRBD2; CDR3nt: TGTGCCAGCAGCTCCCGAACTAGCGCCCAAGAGACCCAGTACTTC; CDR3aa: CASSSRTSAQETQYF
j_gene: TRBJ2-3; v_gene: TRBV27; abundance: .; d_gene: TRBD2; CDR3nt: TGTGCCAGCAGAGAACTAGCGGGTTTAGCAGATACGCAGTATTTT; CDR3aa: CASRELAGLADTQYF
j_gene: TRBJ2-2; v_gene: TRBV19; abundance: .; d_gene: .; CDR3nt: TGTGCCAGTAGTATAGCGGGGAGGCGGGAGCTGTTTTTT; CDR3aa: CASSIAGRRELFF
j_gene: TRBJ2-1; v_gene: TRBV15; abundance: .; d_gene: TRBD1; CDR3nt: TGTGCCACCAGCAGAGAAACGAGGGGGCCCTACAATGAGCAGTTCTTC; CDR3aa: CATSRETRGPYNEQFF
j_gene: TRBJ2-2; v_gene: TRBV25-1; abundance: .; d_gene: .; CDR3nt: TGTGCCAGCAGTGCGACGGAGAACACCGGGGAGCTGTTTTTT; CDR3aa: CASSATENTGELFF
j_gene: TRBJ2-1; v_gene: TRBV2; abundance: once; d_gene: .; CDR3nt: TGTGCCAGCAGCGCTCATCGGAATGAGCAGTTCTTC; CDR3aa: CASSAHRNEQFF
j_gene: TRBJ2-2; v_gene: TRBV4-3; abundance: .; d_gene: TRBD2; CDR3nt: TGCGCCAGCAGCCAAGATCCGCCTAGCGGGGTGAACACCGGGGAGCTGTTTTTT; CDR3aa: CASSQDPPSGVNTGELFF
j_gene: TRBJ2-6; v_gene: TRBV7-3; abundance: .; d_gene: TRBD1; CDR3nt: TGTGCCAGCAGCGGACAGGGGCCTGGGGCCAACGTCCTGACTTTC; CDR3aa: CASSGQGPGANVLTF